Given below is one TCR beta chain in context. The data belong to a study of monozygotic twins with inflammatory bowel disease. The germline gives CDR1 DFQATT, CDR2 SNEGSKA (reference sequence). The CDR3 sequence is 15 residues long. Generation of cDNA took place in eight separate reactions per sample. Template switching was used to attach UMIs, which incorporated a 6-nucleotide sample barcode. Amplification of TCRalpha and TCRbeta cDNA involved two nested PCRs that ran for around 15 and 10 cycles. TCRdb reprocessed the 5' RACE reads, keeping one entry per CDR3 protein, no DNA. The table lists approximately 330,000 distinct CDR3 sequences.

The sequence was obtained from a human donor with ulcerative colitis or Crohn's disease, or a healthy co-twin of an affected twin (not recorded which). This chain joins TRBV20-1 and TRBJ2-5; there is no DNA to check the TCRdb D call of TRBD1. Source material: blood. CDR3 sequence: CSARGRTGSQETQYF.